The subject of this entry is one T cell receptor beta chain. Its target is not known. Per germline, CDR1 MNHEY and CDR2 SMNVEV (reference sequence). CDR3 length: 14 amino acids. The trim removed 2 bases at V and 4 bases at J, leaving 4 bases unmatched. Only in-frame clones appear in the TCRdb table, and some are missing; sequencing was by immunoSEQ multiplex PCR. The table lists about 99,000 clones, roughly 95% of them singletons, with just over 2% in the top ten. The sample belongs to a study of OX40 agonist ivuxolimab in advanced cancers. About the study: The mean age was approximately 60 years, ranging from about 20 to 90, with 82.7% of participants male. Notes on the study in general: Partial responders at 0.1-3.0 mg/kg had among the lowest clonal expansion. Expanded clones were, on average, more numerous in CD8+ T cells than in CD4+. CD4+ and CD8+ blood T cells expanded clonally by week 6 at 0.1 to 3.0 mg/kg.

This clonotype was obtained from an adult with an advanced solid tumor such as melanoma, head and neck, liver or kidney cancer. V usage is TRBV27 and J usage is TRBJ2-7; 8 bases map to TRBD1. The sequenced sample was CD4+ or CD8+ T cells sorted from blood, obtained in a trial of the OX40 agonist ivuxolimab. Here the CDR3 reads CASSLGGQGYEQYF. The DNA of the CDR3 is TGTGCCAGCAGTTTAGGTGGACAGGGTTACGAGCAGTACTTC.